This TCR beta chain was found in a study of circulating CD8 cells and anti-PD-1 response in melanoma. By sample fraction, this clonotype is large (0.1 to 1%). Live CD3+CD8+TCRalphabeta+ cells were sorted into four subsets by PD-1 and/or TIGIT. Using around 15 ng of total RNA, TCR libraries were made with the QIAseq Immune Repertoire TCR panel. MiXCR, applied by TCRdb to the reads, yields one record per CDR3 protein. The sample carries several hundred distinct CDR3 sequences, 8% to 10% recorded once. The CDR3 is made up of 16 amino acids. The sample in question was CD8+ T cells from PBMCs, obtained at baseline or after one month of anti-PD-1 therapy (not recorded which). This receptor was identified in a human donor with melanoma. The chain uses TRBV21-1 and TRBJ2-7; the table names TRBD1, a call not compared with the DNA. TRBV21-1 represents a pseudogene. The DNA of the CDR3 is TGTGCCAGCAGCAAGCCTCGAACCAGGACATGCTACGAGCAGTACTTC. Residues: CASSKPRTRTCYEQYF.